This paragraph covers one T cell receptor (beta chain) sequence. As yet, its antigen is unknown. This record comes from a study of OX40 agonist ivuxolimab in advanced cancers. About the research overall: The dose-escalation group included hepatocellular carcinoma, melanoma, renal cell carcinoma and head and neck cancer. People who had prior anti-PD-1, anti-PD-L1 or anti-CTLA-4 therapy could take part, and under 45% had some. Partial responses were achieved by three patients, of whom one had hepatocellular carcinoma and two had cutaneous melanoma. Study conclusions and caveats: CD8+ T cells averaged more expanded clones than CD4+.

This table comes from immunoSEQ multiplex PCR, and its TCRdb copy is limited to in-frame clones, with some not included. The sample records 55,000 to 65,000 clones, 87% being singletons. Trimming took 7 bases from V and 4 from J, leaving 17 bases between them. Germline CDR1 SGHRS, CDR2 YFSETQ. The CDR3 has 14 residues. The sequence was collected from an adult with an advanced solid tumor such as melanoma, head and neck, liver or kidney cancer. Sequenced material: CD4+ or CD8+ T cells sorted from blood, taken in a trial of the OX40 agonist ivuxolimab. The chain uses TRBV5-1 and TRBJ2-5; D possibly uses TRBD1 or TRBD2 (5 bases each). The chain's CDR3 is CASAVGQGAETQYF. CDR3 nucleotide sequence: TGCGCCAGCGCTGTGGGGCAGGGAGCAGAGACCCAGTACTTC. Looking up the rest from reference TRBV5-1 and TRBJ2-5 gives the full variable domain: KAGVTQTPRYLIKTRGQQVTLSCSPISGHRSVSWYQQTPGQGLQFLFEYFSETQRNKGNFPGRFSGRQFSNSRSEMNVSTLELGDSALYLCASAVGQGAETQYFGPGTRLLVL.